This T cell receptor beta chain was obtained from a study of shared clonotypes between healthy human individuals (TCRdb year 2020). Background for the entire study: A few men and a couple of women, aged 18 to 49 years, made up the cohort. For each donor, CD4 naive and CD4 memory were each given three plates, CD8 naive was given two plates, and CD8 memory was given one plate. To increase sequencing depth and limit assay-specific biases, different laboratories used diverse techniques to prepare libraries and sequence TCR repertoires. Blood TCR repertoires of five healthy adults were deeply sequenced to estimate repertoire size and the extent of clonotype sharing between individuals. Between about 0.8 and 9 billion PBMCs per donor were obtained by leukapheresis. What the authors observed across the whole study: Incomplete sequencing was indicated by rarefaction of sorted-subset datasets, despite the large sequencing depth. Higher generation probabilities were observed for clonotypes shared by all four sorted-subset donors than for non-shared clonotypes. Because the study included a small number of donors, the genetic and exposure-history diversity represented was limited. Estimated clonotype richness was generally larger for naive than for memory subsets. Sharing across a few donors was observed for about 5% of naive CD4, under 4% of naive CD8, about 2.5% of memory CD4, and roughly 0.4% of memory CD8 clonotypes. Sampling was limited to blood, and TCR repertoires in tissue likely differ from TCR repertoires in blood. Based on pairwise subsampling, the degree of clonotype sharing among donors was expected to be affected by sequencing depth.

TCR CDR3 regions were amplified from genomic DNA by multiplex PCR using the deep immunoSEQ assay. Genomic DNA extracted from each cell subset was distributed evenly over all wells of several immunoSEQ 96-well plates, and each plate served as one replicate. Each replicate PCR for sorted subsets received roughly 0.2 ug genomic DNA, equal to 30,000 or so T cell genomes. The purified libraries were quantified using a Qubit 3.0 fluorometer, sized with a Bioanalyzer 2100, and then quantified again using the KAPA Library Quantification kit. A separate single-read 150-cycle Illumina NextSeq 550 flow cell was used to sequence each immunoSEQ 96-well plate. In the source study's methods: Because the immunoSEQ output included only junctional sequences and no quality scores, the filtering could not be the same as the filtering used for full-length reads. Sequences were annotated with PyIR, a Python wrapper for IgBLAST v1.9, and V/J genes and CDR3 were assigned using IMGT germline references. Any read was removed if the V/J assignment was weak (E-value above 1e-6), the CDR3 was missing, or the read contained stop codons, out-of-frame junctions, or ambiguous translated residues. V3J clonotypes were defined as sequences sharing the same inferred V gene, J gene, and CDR3 amino acid sequence. Percentage overlap between repertoires was computed as shared unique clonotypes divided by the size of the smaller repertoire. Repertoire richness was assessed with RTK rarefaction, the Chao1 estimator, and Recon v2.1 estimates of unobserved clonotypes. OLGA was used to compute generation probabilities for all TCRbeta clonotypes that the gDNA method yielded from four donors. TCRdb stores this immuneACCESS table with in-frame sequences only. Part of the clones is absent; in the studies checked, under half of the shortfall reflects unresolved V genes, and no reason is known for the rest. Clone size and V and J calls were adopted from that table, with D and trimming inferred from the DNA. The sample table contains 2 million to 2.5 million clones; only one count was recorded for 90% to 95% of them. Under 0.45% of the sample comes from the top ten.

Comments on this clone: What antigen it recognizes has not been identified. No base-level quality is on record; no much larger clone is a single base apart.

The donors were healthy, HIV-negative adults with no recently reported acute infections or vaccinations. All donors were Caucasian adults living in Nashville, Tennessee, USA. CD4+ T cells were enriched through magnetic negative selection, after which naive cells were positively selected on CD45RA and the remaining negative fraction served as the memory subset. Blood was collected by leukapheresis, and PBMCs were isolated by Ficoll-Histopaque density gradient centrifugation and then cryopreserved in liquid nitrogen vapor phase. Analytical flow cytometry was used to check the purity and quantity of each magnetically sorted T cell population. Each sorted fraction had its genomic DNA isolated and then quantified by UV absorbance on a Nanodrop 2000c. CDR1 and CDR2, looked up from the germline V gene, are MNHEY and SVGAGI. Including cysteine and phenylalanine, the CDR3 has 16 amino acids. The kept DNA is CDR3 alone, 48 bases in frame from the first base. V is trimmed back by 1 base and J by 13 bases, and the junction contains 14 bases that no gene match accounts for.

Recombination linked TRBV6-5 to TRBJ2-1, and TRBD2 matches 9 of the central bases. The specimen sequenced was naive CD4+ T cells from PBMCs. This specimen's cell subset or site label, per the study, means: CD45RA+ positively selected. The sequence was collected from a man between 18 and 29 years old in good health. Some clones in this sample may be carry-over from other donors' samples. The sequenced DNA: TGTGCCAGCAGTTACTTGGGTCTTGGTAGCGGGAGTGGACAGTTCTTC. Its coded protein is CASSYLGLGSGSGQFF.